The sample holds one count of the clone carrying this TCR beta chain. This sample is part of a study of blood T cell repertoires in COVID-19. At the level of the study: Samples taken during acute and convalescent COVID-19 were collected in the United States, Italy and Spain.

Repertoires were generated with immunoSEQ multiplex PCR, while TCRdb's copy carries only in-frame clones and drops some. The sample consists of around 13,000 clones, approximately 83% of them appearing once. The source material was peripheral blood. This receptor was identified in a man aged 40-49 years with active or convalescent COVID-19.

The CDR3 region has the DNA TGTGCCTGGAGCGGTCGGGGGGCCGGGGAGCTGTTTTTT. Protein sequence: CAWSGRGAGELFF. The chain recombines TRBV30 with TRBJ2-2; 7 bases match TRBD2. The CDR3 loop spans 13 amino acids. The ends lost 3 bases at V and 6 bases at J; junction bases unmatched: 4. Germline values: CDR1 GTSNPN, CDR2 SVGIG (reference sequence).